The text below deals with one T cell receptor (beta chain). Its antigen is undetermined. As it was prepared, the TCRbeta library received unique molecular identifiers. TCRdb re-derived calls from the PCR reads in MiXCR, one entry per CDR3 protein. The sample contains 700,000 to 950,000 distinct CDR3 sequences, 16% of which appear only once. The data originate from a study of T-cell reconstitution after alpha-beta-depleted transplantation in children. Regarding the study as a whole: Several hundred expanded graft clones reportedly gave rise to the alpha-beta T cells present about two months after transplant. Newly generated T cells supplied most T-cell counts and diversity one year post-transplant.

Germline CDR1 and CDR2: KGHSH and LQKENI. CDR3 length: 16 amino acids. Between the trimmed V and J ends, which lost 0 bases and 3 bases, there was a span of 12 bases. The sequencing used PBMCs, mostly from graft donor cells, collected 360 days after TCRalphabeta/CD19-depleted stem cell transplant. The rearrangement uses TRBV18 and TRBJ2-1, with D unclear. The receptor was derived from a male patient younger than 18 who had a stem cell transplant for acute lymphoblastic leukemia, so the T cells may come from the graft donor. The CDR3 DNA follows: TGTGCCAGCTCACCACCAGAAAGGGCGAGCTACAATGAGCAGTTCTTC. It translates to CASSPPERASYNEQFF. The full variable domain, rest sourced from reference TRBV18 and TRBJ2-1, is NAGVMQNPRHLVRRRGQEARLRCSPMKGHSHVYWYRQLPEEGLKFMVYLQKENIIDESGMPKERFSAEFPKEGPSILRIQQVVRGDSAAYFCASSPPERASYNEQFFGPGTRLTVL.